One sample yielded the 12 T cell receptor beta chains listed below, sequenced in a study of blood T cell repertoires in COVID-19. Only in-frame clones appear in the TCRdb table, and some are missing; sequencing was by immunoSEQ multiplex PCR. This sample has roughly 200,000 clones, with 75% to 90% found just once. Sequenced material: PBMCs or T cells enriched from blood (not recorded which). The receptors here all came from a man in his forties or fifties who had recovered from COVID-19.

The chain has TRBV6-5 and TRBJ2-6; D gene unclear. The length of the CDR3 is 15 residues. CDR1 and CDR2 (germline): MNHEY, SVGAGI. Trimming pared 7 bases from V and 0 bases from J, leaving 10 bases between. CDR3 in DNA: TGTGCCAGCACGGAGCTGGCCTCTGGGGCCAACGTCCTGACTTTC. Amino acid sequence: CASTELASGANVLTF.

The rearrangement links TRBV5-6 to TRBJ2-1, with D tentatively TRBD2 (6 bases). This CDR3 region has 16 residues. Deletions cut 5 bases from V and 3 bases from J, with 18 bases between. Germline lookup yields CDR1 SGHDT and CDR2 YYEEEE. The CDR3 DNA is TGTGCCAGCAGGGCTTTCGGGACTCACCACTACAATGAGCAGTTCTTC. As protein: CASRAFGTHHYNEQFF.

V is TRBV30 and J is TRBJ2-2; TRBD1 aligns across 7 bases. The junction had 7 bases not matched to a gene; V was cut back by 2 bases and J by 13 bases. Germline CDR1 reads GTSNPN; CDR2 reads SVGIG (reference sequence). This CDR3 has 12 residues. CDR3 nucleotide sequence: TGTGCCTGGAGTCAAACAGGGGCCGGGCTGTTTTTT. It translates to CAWSQTGAGLFF.

This clone has only one observation. The rearrangement joins TRBV14 to TRBJ2-2; 12 nucleotides match TRBD2. The CDR3 loop spans 22 amino acids. The V gene's germline CDR1 is SGHDN and CDR2 FVKESK. V shed 3 bases and J 1 base; nucleotides not matched to a gene: 18. CDR3 residues: CASSQSPGLAGHPRKNTGELFF. The CDR3 DNA follows: TGTGCCAGCAGCCAGTCGCCGGGACTAGCGGGCCACCCCCGGAAGAACACCGGGGAGCTGTTTTTT.

This clone showed up just once. The chain recombines TRBV6-5 with TRBJ1-1; 8 bases line up with TRBD1. The CDR3 is 14 amino acids. CDR1 MNHEY and CDR2 SVGAGI come from the germline V gene. Unmatched junction bases numbered 7, after V lost 5 bases and J lost 5 bases. The DNA for the CDR3 is TGTGCCAGCAGTCTCCGGGACAGGAGGACTGAAGCTTTCTTT. Protein: CASSLRDRRTEAFF.

The gene calls are TRBV20-1 and TRBJ2-7; D call uncertain. In germline, CDR1 is DFQATT, CDR2 SNEGSKA (reference sequence). The CDR3 contains 10 residues. V lost 6 bases and J lost 5, with 8 bases in between. The CDR3 nucleotides are TGCAGTGCCTACCGGGACGAGCAGTACTTC. It is translated as CSAYRDEQYF.

The chain employs TRBV11-2 and TRBJ1-2; D is possibly TRBD1 (6 bases). Germline V CDR1 and CDR2: SGHAT, FQNNGV. Trimming took off 1 base at V and 7 bases at J, with 7 bases between the two ends. This CDR3 contains 12 residues. CDR3 sequence reads: CASSLGTAGYTF. Written as DNA, the CDR3 is TGTGCCAGCAGCTTAGGGACAGCTGGCTACACCTTC.

V is TRBV28 and J is TRBJ2-1; D may be TRBD1 (6 bases). There are 13 residues in the CDR3. Germline values: CDR1 MDHEN, CDR2 SYDVKM. Deletions cut 3 bases from V and 7 bases from J, with 10 bases between. The CDR3 region has the DNA TGTGCCAGCAGTTTCAGGGGTTGGAATGAGCAGTTCTTC. Amino acid sequence: CASSFRGWNEQFF.

By share, this clone counts as medium-sized. This chain connects TRBV7-9 to TRBJ2-5; a weak D match, TRBD1 (5 bases). Germline CDR1 is SEHNR and CDR2 is FQNEAQ (reference sequence). Trimming pared 5 bases from V and 9 bases from J, leaving 10 bases between. The CDR3 covers 11 residues. This CDR3 is CASSGGAAQYF. The CDR3 region has the DNA TGTGCCAGCAGCGGTGGGGCGGCCCAGTACTTC.

The sample holds a few counts of this clone. This sequence joins TRBV5-1 and TRBJ1-6; 9 bases match TRBD1. The CDR3 extends over 15 amino acids. The V gene end was trimmed by 0 bases and the J gene end by 10 bases; junction bases not matched to a gene: 5. Looked up from germline, CDR1 is SGHRS and CDR2 is YFSETQ. The CDR3 nucleotides read TGCGCCAGCAGCTTGGCGGGACAGGGTTTATCACCCCTCCACTTT. Translating it yields CASSLAGQGLSPLHF.

This chain uses TRBV11-2 with TRBJ2-1; TRBD2 aligns across 7 bases. The CDR3 sequence is 13 residues long. Germline-derived CDR1 and CDR2 are SGHAT and FQNNGV. The junction had 7 bases not matched to a gene; V was cut back by 5 bases and J by 9 bases. CDR3 sequence reads: CASSQAGYGEQFF. The CDR3 nucleotides read TGTGCCAGCAGCCAAGCGGGATACGGTGAGCAGTTCTTC. The complete variable domain, with remaining parts taken from reference TRBV11-2 and TRBJ2-1, reads EAGVAQSPRYKIIEKRQSVAFWCNPISGHATLYWYQQILGQGPKLLIQFQNNGVVDDSQLPKDRFSAERLKGVDSTLKIQPAKLEDSAVYLCASSQAGYGEQFFGPGTRLTVL.

This clone is a singleton in its sample. The chain joins TRBV30 to TRBJ1-5; possible D gene TRBD1, 5 bases. This CDR3 region has 14 residues. The germline V gene encodes CDR1 GTSNPN and CDR2 SVGIG (reference sequence). With 0 bases removed from V and 3 bases from J, the gap between germline ends came to 9 bases. In DNA, the CDR3 is TGTGCCTGGAGTGTGAGACAGCTCAATCAGCCCCAGCATTTT. This gives the protein CAWSVRQLNQPQHF.